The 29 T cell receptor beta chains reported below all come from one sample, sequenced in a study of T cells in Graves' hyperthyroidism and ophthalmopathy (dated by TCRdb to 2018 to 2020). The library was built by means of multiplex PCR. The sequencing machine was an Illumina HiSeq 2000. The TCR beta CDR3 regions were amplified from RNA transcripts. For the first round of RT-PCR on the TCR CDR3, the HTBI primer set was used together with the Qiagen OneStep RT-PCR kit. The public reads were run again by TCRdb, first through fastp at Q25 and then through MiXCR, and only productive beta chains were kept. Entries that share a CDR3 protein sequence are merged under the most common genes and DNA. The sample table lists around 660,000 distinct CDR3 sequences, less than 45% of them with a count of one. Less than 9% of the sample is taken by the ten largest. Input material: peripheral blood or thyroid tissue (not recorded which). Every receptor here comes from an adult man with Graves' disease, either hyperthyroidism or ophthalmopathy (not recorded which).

DNA of the CDR3: TGTGCCAGCAGCTTAACAGGGGCGCTGAACTATGGCTACACCTTC. It specifies CASSLTGALNYGYTF. J is TRBJ1-2 and V is TRBV7-2; TRBD1 aligns across 7 bases. Germline CDR1 is SGHTA and CDR2 is FQGNSA. This CDR3 has 15 residues. The junction had 5 bases not matched to a gene; V was cut back by 2 bases and J by 2 bases.

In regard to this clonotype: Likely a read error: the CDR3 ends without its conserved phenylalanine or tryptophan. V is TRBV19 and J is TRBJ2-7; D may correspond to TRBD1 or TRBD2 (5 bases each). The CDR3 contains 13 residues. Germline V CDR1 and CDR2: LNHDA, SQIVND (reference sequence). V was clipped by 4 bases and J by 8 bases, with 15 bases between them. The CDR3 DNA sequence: TGTGCCAGTAGTACGAAAGCCGGGACGCAGCAGTACCTC. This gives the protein CASSTKAGTQQYL.

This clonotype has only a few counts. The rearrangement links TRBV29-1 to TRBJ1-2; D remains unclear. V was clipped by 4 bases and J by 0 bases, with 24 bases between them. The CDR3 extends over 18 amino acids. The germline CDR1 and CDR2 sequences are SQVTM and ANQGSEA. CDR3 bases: TGCAGCGTTGGTCCCCTGAGCAACAAATTCCATGCTAACTATGGCTACACCTTC. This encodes CSVGPLSNKFHANYGYTF. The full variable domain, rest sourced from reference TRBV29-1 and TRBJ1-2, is SAVISQKPSRDICQRGTSLTIQCQVDSQVTMMFWYRQQPGQSLTLIATANQGSEATYESGFVIDKFPISRPNLTFSTLTVSNMSPEDSSIYLCSVGPLSNKFHANYGYTFGSGTRLTVV.

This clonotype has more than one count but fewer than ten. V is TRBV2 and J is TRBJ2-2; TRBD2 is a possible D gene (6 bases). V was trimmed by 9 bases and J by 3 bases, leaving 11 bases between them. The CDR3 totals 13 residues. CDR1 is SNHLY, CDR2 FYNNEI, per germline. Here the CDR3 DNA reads TGTGCCAGTTCCGGGAGTTACACCGGGGAGCTGTTTTTT. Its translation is CASSGSYTGELFF.

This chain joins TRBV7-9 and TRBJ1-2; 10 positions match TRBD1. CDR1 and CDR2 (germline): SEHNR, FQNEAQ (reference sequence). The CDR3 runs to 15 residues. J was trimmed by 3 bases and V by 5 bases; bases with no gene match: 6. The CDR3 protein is CASSQRQGAHYGYTF. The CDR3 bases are TGTGCCAGCAGCCAGAGACAGGGGGCTCACTATGGCTACACCTTC.

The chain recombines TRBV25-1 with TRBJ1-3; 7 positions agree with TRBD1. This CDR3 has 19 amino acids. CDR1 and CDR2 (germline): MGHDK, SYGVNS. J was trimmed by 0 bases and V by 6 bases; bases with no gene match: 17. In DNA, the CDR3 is TGTGCCAGCAGCTTCCGGTCCCGGACAGGAAAAACCTCTGGAAACACCATATATTTT. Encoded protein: CASSFRSRTGKTSGNTIYF.

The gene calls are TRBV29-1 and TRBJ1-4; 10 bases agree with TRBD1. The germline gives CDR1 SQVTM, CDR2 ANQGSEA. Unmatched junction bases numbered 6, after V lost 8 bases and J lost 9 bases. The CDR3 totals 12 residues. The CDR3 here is CSYGQGEQKLFF. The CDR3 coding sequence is TGCAGCTACGGACAGGGGGAACAAAAACTGTTTTTT.

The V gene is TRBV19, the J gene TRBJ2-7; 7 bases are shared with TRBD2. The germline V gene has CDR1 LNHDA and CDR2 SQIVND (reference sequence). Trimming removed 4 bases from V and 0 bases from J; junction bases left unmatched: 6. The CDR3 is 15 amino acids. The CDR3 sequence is CASSTRLAVSYEQYF. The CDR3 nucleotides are TGTGCCAGTAGTACCCGGCTAGCGGTCTCCTACGAGCAGTACTTC.

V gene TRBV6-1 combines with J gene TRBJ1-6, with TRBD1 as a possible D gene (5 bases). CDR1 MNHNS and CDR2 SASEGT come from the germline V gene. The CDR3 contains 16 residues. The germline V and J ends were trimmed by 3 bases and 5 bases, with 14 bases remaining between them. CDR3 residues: CASSDFAGPHNSPLHF. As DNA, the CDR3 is TGTGCCAGCAGTGATTTTGCAGGGCCGCATAATTCACCCCTCCACTTT.

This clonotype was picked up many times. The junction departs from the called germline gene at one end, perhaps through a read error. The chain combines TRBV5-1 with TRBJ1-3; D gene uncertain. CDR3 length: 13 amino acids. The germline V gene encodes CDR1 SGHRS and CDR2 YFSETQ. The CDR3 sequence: CASSLGTGNTIYF. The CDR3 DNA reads TGTGCCAGCAGCTTAGGCACTGGAAACACCATATATTTT.

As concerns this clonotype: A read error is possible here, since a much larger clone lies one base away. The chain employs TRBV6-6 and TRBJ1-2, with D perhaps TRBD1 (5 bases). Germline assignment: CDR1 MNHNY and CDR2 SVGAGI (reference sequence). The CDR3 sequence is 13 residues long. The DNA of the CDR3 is TGTGCCTGCAGTAGGGACGGCCTTCATGGCTACACCTTC. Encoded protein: CACSRDGLHGYTF.

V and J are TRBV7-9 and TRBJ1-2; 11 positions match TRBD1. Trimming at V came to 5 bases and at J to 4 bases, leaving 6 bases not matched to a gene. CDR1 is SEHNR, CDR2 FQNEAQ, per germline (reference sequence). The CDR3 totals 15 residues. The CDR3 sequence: CASSPWDRGGYGYTF. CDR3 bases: TGTGCCAGCAGCCCGTGGGACAGGGGGGGCTATGGCTACACCTTC.

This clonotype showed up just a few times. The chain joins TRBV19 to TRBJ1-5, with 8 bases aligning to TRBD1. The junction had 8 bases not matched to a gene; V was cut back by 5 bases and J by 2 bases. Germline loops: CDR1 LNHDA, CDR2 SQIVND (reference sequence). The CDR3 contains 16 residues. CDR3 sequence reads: CASSASTGVGNQPQHF. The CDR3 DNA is TGTGCCAGTAGTGCCTCGACAGGGGTGGGCAATCAGCCCCAGCATTTT.

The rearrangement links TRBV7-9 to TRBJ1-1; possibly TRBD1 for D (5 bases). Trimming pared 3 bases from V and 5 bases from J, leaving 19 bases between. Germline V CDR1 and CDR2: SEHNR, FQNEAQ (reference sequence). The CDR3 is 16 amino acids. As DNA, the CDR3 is TGTGCCAGCAGCTTGGTACAGATAGCCCACAGGACTGAAGCTTTCTTT. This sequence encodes CASSLVQIAHRTEAFF.

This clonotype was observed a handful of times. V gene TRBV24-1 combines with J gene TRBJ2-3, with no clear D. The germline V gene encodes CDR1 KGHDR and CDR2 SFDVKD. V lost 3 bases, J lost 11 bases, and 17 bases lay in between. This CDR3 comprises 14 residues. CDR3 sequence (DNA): TGTGCCACCAGTGATCTGGCCCCACCGATCGGGCAGTATTTT. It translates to CATSDLAPPIGQYF.

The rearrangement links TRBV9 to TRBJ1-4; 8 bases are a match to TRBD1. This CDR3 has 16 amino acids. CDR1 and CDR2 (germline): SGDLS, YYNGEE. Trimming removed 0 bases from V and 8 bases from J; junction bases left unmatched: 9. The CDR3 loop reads CASSVVGQGAGEKLFF. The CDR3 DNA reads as TGTGCCAGCAGCGTAGTAGGCCAGGGGGCCGGCGAAAAACTGTTTTTT.

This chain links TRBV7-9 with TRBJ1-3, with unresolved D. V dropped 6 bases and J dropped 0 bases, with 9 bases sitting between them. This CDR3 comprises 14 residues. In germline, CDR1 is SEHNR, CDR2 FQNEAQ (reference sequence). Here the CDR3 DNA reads TGTGCCAGCAGTTCCAGGTTCTCTGGAAACACCATATATTTT. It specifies CASSSRFSGNTIYF.

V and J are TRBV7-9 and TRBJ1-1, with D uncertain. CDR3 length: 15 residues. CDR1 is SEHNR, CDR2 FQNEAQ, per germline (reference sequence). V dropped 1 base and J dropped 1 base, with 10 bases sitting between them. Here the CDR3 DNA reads TGTGCCAGCAGCTTAGTTGAAACGTCGAACACTGAAGCTTTCTTT. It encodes CASSLVETSNTEAFF.

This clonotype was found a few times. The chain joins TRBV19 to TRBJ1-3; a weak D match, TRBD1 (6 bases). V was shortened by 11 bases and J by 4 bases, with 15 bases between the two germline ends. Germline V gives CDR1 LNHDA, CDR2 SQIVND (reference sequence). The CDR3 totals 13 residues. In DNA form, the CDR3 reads TGTGCCGGGTCAGGGGCGTACGGAAACACCATATATTTT. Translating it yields CAGSGAYGNTIYF. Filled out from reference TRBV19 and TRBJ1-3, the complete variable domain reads DGGITQSPKYLFRKEGQNVTLSCEQNLNHDAMYWYRQDPGQGLRLIYYSQIVNDFQKGDIAEGYSVSREKKESFPLTVTSAQKNPTAFYLCAGSGAYGNTIYFGEGSWLTVV.

The CDR3 spells CAISESQESYYSNQPQHF. CDR3 DNA: TGTGCCATCAGTGAGTCGCAGGAGTCCTATTATAGCAATCAGCCCCAGCATTTT. The chain recombines TRBV10-3 with TRBJ1-5; D gene ambiguous. Germline V gene data show CDR1 as ENHRY and CDR2 as SYGVKD. V lost 0 bases, J lost 0 bases, and 15 bases lay in between. The CDR3 length is 18 residues.

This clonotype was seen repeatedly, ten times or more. CDR3 loop: CSASRALYEQYF. The CDR3 region has the DNA TGCAGTGCTAGTCGGGCGCTCTACGAGCAGTACTTC. The chain links TRBV20-1 to TRBJ2-7; D gene uncertain. Germline CDR1 is DFQATT and CDR2 is SNEGSKA (reference sequence). The CDR3 contains 12 residues. V was shortened by 3 bases and J by 3 bases, with 9 bases between the two germline ends.

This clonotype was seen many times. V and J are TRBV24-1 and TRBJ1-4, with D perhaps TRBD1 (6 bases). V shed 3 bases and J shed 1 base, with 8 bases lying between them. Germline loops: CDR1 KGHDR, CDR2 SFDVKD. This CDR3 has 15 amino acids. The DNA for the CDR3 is TGTGCCACCAGTGATCGGACAGAAACTAATGAAAAACTGTTTTTT. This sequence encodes CATSDRTETNEKLFF.

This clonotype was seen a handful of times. CDR3 sequence reads: CASSAGVRLGETQYF. CDR3 coding DNA: TGTGCCAGCAGCGCAGGTGTGCGGTTGGGAGAGACCCAGTACTTC. The chain joins TRBV7-2 to TRBJ2-5; no clear D gene. Looked up from germline, CDR1 is SGHTA and CDR2 is FQGNSA. Trimming removed 5 bases from V and 4 bases from J, with 17 bases in between. CDR3 size: 15 residues.

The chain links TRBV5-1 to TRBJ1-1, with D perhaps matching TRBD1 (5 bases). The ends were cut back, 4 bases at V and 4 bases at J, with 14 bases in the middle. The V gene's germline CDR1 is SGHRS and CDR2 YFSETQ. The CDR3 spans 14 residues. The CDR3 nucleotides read TGCGCCAGCAGCGACCCGCGGGGACGCACTGAAGCTTTCTTT. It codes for CASSDPRGRTEAFF. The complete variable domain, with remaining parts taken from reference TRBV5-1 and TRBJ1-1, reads KAGVTQTPRYLIKTRGQQVTLSCSPISGHRSVSWYQQTPGQGLQFLFEYFSETQRNKGNFPGRFSGRQFSNSRSEMNVSTLELGDSALYLCASSDPRGRTEAFFGQGTRLTVV.

The CDR3 coding sequence is TGTGCCAGCAGCTTGGATCCCCGGGAAACCCAGTACTTC. Encoded protein: CASSLDPRETQYF. This rearrangement joins TRBV7-9 to TRBJ2-5; possible D gene TRBD2, 5 bases. V dropped 3 bases and J dropped 8 bases, with 13 bases sitting between them. This CDR3 contains 13 residues. Germline values: CDR1 SEHNR, CDR2 FQNEAQ (reference sequence).

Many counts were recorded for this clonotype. The CDR3 loop is CASSLDRAHEQYF. Written as DNA, the CDR3 is TGTGCCAGCAGCTTGGACAGGGCCCACGAGCAGTACTTC. The rearrangement uses TRBV7-9 and TRBJ2-7; 8 bases line up with TRBD1. The CDR3 runs to 13 residues. Germline values: CDR1 SEHNR, CDR2 FQNEAQ (reference sequence). J lost 5 bases, V lost 3 bases, and 3 bases had no gene match.

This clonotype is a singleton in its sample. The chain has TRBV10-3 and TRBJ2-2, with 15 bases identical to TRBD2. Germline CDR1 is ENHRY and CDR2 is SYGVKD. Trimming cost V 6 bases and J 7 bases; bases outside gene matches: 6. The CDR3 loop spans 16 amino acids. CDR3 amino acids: CAISTGLAGGLGELFF. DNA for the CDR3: TGTGCCATCAGCACCGGACTAGCGGGAGGGCTCGGGGAGCTGTTTTTT.

The DNA of the CDR3 is TGTGCCACCAGTAGGACCGAAAGCCTATACGAGCAGTACTTC. It yields the protein CATSRTESLYEQYF. The J gene is TRBJ2-7, the V gene TRBV24-1; the D is unclear. V lost 6 bases and J lost 4, with 15 bases in between. This CDR3 is 14 amino acids long. CDR1 and CDR2 (germline): KGHDR, SFDVKD.

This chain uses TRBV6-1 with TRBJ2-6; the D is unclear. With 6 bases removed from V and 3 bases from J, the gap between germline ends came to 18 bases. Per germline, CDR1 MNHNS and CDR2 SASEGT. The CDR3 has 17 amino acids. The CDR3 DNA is TGTGCCAGCAGACCTAGGGTTTTCGGCTATGGGGCCAACGTCCTGACTTTC. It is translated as CASRPRVFGYGANVLTF.